The rows below give T cell receptor beta chains drawn from one sample of a study of blood T cell repertoires in COVID-19. Libraries were prepared by immunoSEQ multiplex PCR; TCRdb keeps only in-frame clonotypes and omits some of them. The profile shows roughly 190,000 clones, approximately 86% of them singletons. Source material: peripheral blood. The receptors were sampled from a man aged 65-85 years with acute or convalescent COVID-19. The conserved cysteine and the conserved F or W are not part of the CDR3 here. Each record gives: D gene, V gene, CDR3 protein. The D gene is left open where the match is weak.

d_gene: .
v_gene: TRBV11-2
CDR3aa: ASSLFGGARLSHYNEQF

d_gene: TRBD2
v_gene: TRBV10-3
CDR3aa: AISPAPRLAGNTGELF

d_gene: .
v_gene: TRBV18
CDR3aa: ASSPTPDFYEQY

d_gene: .
v_gene: TRBV13
CDR3aa: ASSLTENQPQH

d_gene: .
v_gene: TRBV6-2/TRBV6-3
CDR3aa: ASSYSNFNQPQH

d_gene: TRBD1
v_gene: TRBV10-3
CDR3aa: AISGGQGIPYEQY

d_gene: .
v_gene: TRBV5-5
CDR3aa: ASSLGAGSYGGYT

d_gene: .
v_gene: TRBV20-1
CDR3aa: SASREDTGELF

d_gene: .
v_gene: TRBV18
CDR3aa: ASSPTMAGPNSPLH

d_gene: .
v_gene: TRBV5-6
CDR3aa: ASSLDLSPGELF

d_gene: TRBD1
v_gene: TRBV28
CDR3aa: ASSFVFRGIFLNTEAF

d_gene: TRBD2
v_gene: TRBV7-2
CDR3aa: ASSPRLAGGRETQY

d_gene: TRBD2
v_gene: TRBV28
CDR3aa: ASNSPGTSGATDTQY

d_gene: TRBD1
v_gene: TRBV5-1
CDR3aa: ASSLGQGATGELF

d_gene: .
v_gene: TRBV6-5
CDR3aa: ASRNRASSYNEQF

d_gene: TRBD2
v_gene: TRBV29-1
CDR3aa: SGAGGGDTQY

d_gene: .
v_gene: TRBV28
CDR3aa: ASSLEGSNQPQH

d_gene: .
v_gene: TRBV28
CDR3aa: ASSYIRTGNSPLH

d_gene: .
v_gene: TRBV19
CDR3aa: ASIPPPGNTEAF

d_gene: TRBD1
v_gene: TRBV28
CDR3aa: ASSRTGNTGELF

d_gene: TRBD2
v_gene: TRBV28
CDR3aa: ASSSVVGGGAYNEQF

d_gene: TRBD2
v_gene: TRBV29-1
CDR3aa: SSLGSGTNEQF

d_gene: TRBD2
v_gene: TRBV7-8
CDR3aa: ASSSGLAGVTDTQY

d_gene: .
v_gene: TRBV12-3/TRBV12-4
CDR3aa: ASSSRFTDTQY

d_gene: TRBD1
v_gene: TRBV6-5
CDR3aa: ASTDRGHGNTIY

d_gene: .
v_gene: TRBV28
CDR3aa: ASSLGGSSYNEQF

d_gene: .
v_gene: TRBV18
CDR3aa: ASSPRRSVAMNTEAF

d_gene: .
v_gene: TRBV19
CDR3aa: ASSIETSIYEQY

d_gene: .
v_gene: TRBV6-1
CDR3aa: ASSEGGQAYEQY

d_gene: .
v_gene: TRBV6-5
CDR3aa: ASSARTDNQPQH

d_gene: TRBD1
v_gene: TRBV28
CDR3aa: ASSTGGPYEKLF

d_gene: .
v_gene: TRBV12-3/TRBV12-4
CDR3aa: ASTPLLANEQF

d_gene: TRBD1
v_gene: TRBV20-1
CDR3aa: SASQGANTEAF

d_gene: TRBD2
v_gene: TRBV7-2
CDR3aa: ASSSIAGGPSFGANVLT

d_gene: .
v_gene: TRBV28
CDR3aa: ASAAAGGLSETQY

d_gene: .
v_gene: TRBV28
CDR3aa: ASTPGGTGNTIY

d_gene: .
v_gene: TRBV7-9
CDR3aa: ASSLPVAGPNSPLH

d_gene: TRBD1
v_gene: TRBV3-1/TRBV3-2
CDR3aa: ASSQRERGPRYEQY

d_gene: TRBD1
v_gene: TRBV24-1
CDR3aa: ATSPGGFSPSGQF

d_gene: .
v_gene: TRBV6-1
CDR3aa: ASSEGRTVAWDEQY

d_gene: .
v_gene: TRBV4-2
CDR3aa: ASSLTGLSGEQY

d_gene: .
v_gene: TRBV6-2/TRBV6-3
CDR3aa: ASSYPDSTEAF

d_gene: .
v_gene: TRBV21-1
CDR3aa: ASSKGSGERYIFGYT

d_gene: .
v_gene: TRBV3-1/TRBV3-2
CDR3aa: ASSQGTDNQPQH

d_gene: .
v_gene: TRBV4-2
CDR3aa: ASSPGRGTYNEQF

d_gene: .
v_gene: TRBV28
CDR3aa: ASSQNPGLYQETQY

d_gene: .
v_gene: TRBV29-1
CDR3aa: SVAEGTEAF

d_gene: TRBD1
v_gene: TRBV5-4
CDR3aa: ASSQTGGSTGELF

d_gene: .
v_gene: TRBV28
CDR3aa: ASSYETIY

d_gene: TRBD1
v_gene: TRBV12-3/TRBV12-4
CDR3aa: ASSPDRAGEQY

d_gene: TRBD2
v_gene: TRBV28
CDR3aa: ASSLGVAGDSGANVLT